The 17 T cell receptor beta chains below come from one sample, sequenced in a study of OX40 agonist ivuxolimab in advanced cancers. TCRdb's copy holds only in-frame clones and misses some; the assay was immunoSEQ multiplex PCR. Found here are roughly 40,000 clones, about 86% of them singletons; the top ten hold 21%. The input for sequencing was CD4+ or CD8+ T cells sorted from blood, taken in a trial of the OX40 agonist ivuxolimab. The receptors here all came from an adult with an advanced solid tumor such as melanoma, head and neck, liver or kidney cancer.

This CDR3 is CASSSSQSYEQYF. CDR3 bases: TGTGCCAGCAGCTCATCACAGAGCTACGAGCAGTACTTC. The rearrangement joins TRBV9 to TRBJ2-7, with unresolved D. V was trimmed by 4 bases and J by 3 bases, leaving 11 bases between them. Germline V gene sequence: CDR1 SGDLS, CDR2 YYNGEE. There are 13 residues in the CDR3.

Regarding this clone: At one end the junction does not follow the germline gene, possibly because of a read error. J is TRBJ2-1 and V is TRBV7-9; TRBD1 aligns across 10 bases. CDR3 length: 12 amino acids. Germline V lookup: CDR1 SEHNR, CDR2 FQNEAQ (reference sequence). The CDR3 sequence: CATYHRDRGTLF. In DNA form, the CDR3 reads TGTGCCACGTATCACCGGGACAGGGGCACCCTCTTC. The whole variable domain, filled in from reference TRBV7-9 and TRBJ2-1, reads DTGVSQNPRHKITKRGQNVTFRCDPISEHNRLYWYRQTLGQGPEFLTYFQNEAQLEKSRLLSDRFSAERPKGSFSTLEIQRTEQGDSAMYLCATYHRDRGTLFGPGTRLTVL.

This clone was counted only a few times. The chain joins TRBV19 to TRBJ1-1; D is possibly TRBD1 (6 bases). This CDR3 region has 15 residues. CDR1 LNHDA and CDR2 SQIVND come from the germline V gene (reference sequence). The V end was cut by 5 bases, the J end by 3 bases, with 16 bases between. This CDR3 reads CASSLYRAEDTEAFF. The CDR3 nucleotides read TGTGCCAGTAGTCTGTACAGGGCGGAGGACACTGAAGCTTTCTTT. Together with reference TRBV19 and TRBJ1-1, the CDR3 gives the full variable domain: DGGITQSPKYLFRKEGQNVTLSCEQNLNHDAMYWYRQDPGQGLRLIYYSQIVNDFQKGDIAEGYSVSREKKESFPLTVTSAQKNPTAFYLCASSLYRAEDTEAFFGQGTRLTVV.

The CDR3 loop reads CASSLGTGGDSPLHF. CDR3 sequence (DNA): TGTGCCAGCAGTTTAGGGACCGGAGGTGATTCACCCCTCCACTTT. The V call is TRBV28, the J call TRBJ1-6; D is perhaps TRBD1 (5 bases). Trimming stripped 2 bases from V and 8 bases from J, with 13 bases between. Germline loops: CDR1 MDHEN, CDR2 SYDVKM. This CDR3 has 15 amino acids.

The genes are TRBV5-6 and TRBJ1-4, with 10 bases identical to TRBD1. This CDR3 spans 14 amino acids. Germline CDR1 and CDR2: SGHDT and YYEEEE. With 4 bases clipped from V and 9 bases from J, the junction kept 6 bases outside the gene matches. CDR3 coding DNA: TGTGCCAGCAGCCCCGGGACAGGGGTTAAAAAACTGTTTTTT. It yields the protein CASSPGTGVKKLFF.

The CDR3, as DNA: TGTGCCAGCAGTGGGACCTCCTACGAGCAGTACTTC. This translates into CASSGTSYEQYF. The J gene is TRBJ2-7, the V gene TRBV28; TRBD1 or TRBD2 may be the D gene (5 bases each). Deletions cut 5 bases from V and 0 bases from J, with 5 bases between. The CDR3 spans 12 residues. Germline loops: CDR1 MDHEN, CDR2 SYDVKM.

This clone has more than one count but fewer than ten. This same CDR3 is encoded by further DNA sequences in the sample. V gene TRBV6-5 combines with J gene TRBJ2-1; no firm D call. Trimming took 6 bases from V and 4 from J, leaving 7 bases between them. The CDR3 is 12 amino acids. Germline CDR1 MNHEY, CDR2 SVGAGI. The CDR3 bases are TGTGCCAGCAGCCGACCTTACAATGAGCAGTTCTTC. Translated, it gives CASSRPYNEQFF.

In this sample, this clone turned up a few times. In the same sample, other DNA sequences code for this CDR3. The chain employs TRBV6-5 and TRBJ1-1, with TRBD1 as a possible D gene (5 bases). Trimming cost V 2 bases and J 4 bases, with 8 bases left between them. The germline CDR1 and CDR2 sequences are MNHEY and SVGAGI. The CDR3 is made up of 13 amino acids. The CDR3 sequence is CASSYRGVTEAFF. The CDR3 DNA follows: TGTGCCAGCAGTTACAGGGGTGTCACTGAAGCTTTCTTT.

The chain recombines TRBV6-1 with TRBJ1-1, with D tentatively TRBD1 (6 bases). Looked up from germline, CDR1 is MNHNS and CDR2 is SASEGT. Deletions cut 3 bases from V and 6 bases from J, with 14 bases between. The CDR3 runs 14 residues. CDR3 region: CASSDGGGRPEAFF. As DNA, the CDR3 is TGTGCCAGCAGTGATGGAGGGGGGCGGCCTGAAGCTTTCTTT.

This chain links TRBV4-1 with TRBJ2-2; D not certain. This CDR3 spans 15 amino acids. CDR1 and CDR2 (germline): MGHRA, YSYEKL. V was shortened by 0 bases and J by 6 bases, with 11 bases between the two germline ends. CDR3 DNA: TGCGCCAGCAGCCAAGAGTCGGAGTTCCCCGGGGAGCTGTTTTTT. Protein sequence: CASSQESEFPGELFF.

The CDR3 nucleotides read TGTGCCAGCAGCCTTGGTGGCAGGGGGCAGTTTGAGACCCAGTACTTC. This translates into CASSLGGRGQFETQYF. V usage is TRBV9 and J usage is TRBJ2-5; 8 bases agree with TRBD1. This CDR3 region has 16 residues. V shed 4 bases, J shed 5 bases, and the junction held 13 bases outside the gene matches. Per the germline V gene, CDR1 is SGDLS and CDR2 is YYNGEE.

This rearrangement joins TRBV30 to TRBJ1-6, with TRBD1 as a possible D gene (6 bases). Trimming took 2 bases from V and 0 from J, leaving 17 bases between them. The germline V gene has CDR1 GTSNPN and CDR2 SVGIG (reference sequence). The CDR3 has 18 residues. The CDR3 coding sequence is TGTGCCTGGAGTAGCGGGGGGCTCGCGAGCTCCTATAATTCACCCCTCCACTTT. It is translated as CAWSSGGLASSYNSPLHF. The variable domain in full, completed from reference TRBV30 and TRBJ1-6, reads SQTIHQWPATLVQPVGSPLSLECTVEGTSNPNLYWYRQAAGRGLQLLFYSVGIGQISSEVPQNLSASRPQDRQFILSSKKLLLSDSGFYLCAWSSGGLASSYNSPLHFGNGTRLTVT.

By share of the sample, this clone is medium-sized. The chain combines TRBV7-9 with TRBJ2-2, with 8 bases aligning to TRBD1. With V trimmed by 4 bases and J by 4 bases, 11 bases remained unmatched. CDR1 is SEHNR and CDR2 is FQNEAQ in the germline V gene (reference sequence). The length of the CDR3 is 17 residues. The CDR3 loop is CASSSPTGTGFTGELFF. CDR3 nucleotide sequence: TGTGCCAGCAGCTCTCCTACCGGGACAGGATTCACCGGGGAGCTGTTTTTT.

This clone came up a few times. V gene TRBV14 combines with J gene TRBJ1-3; D is uncertain. This CDR3 is 15 amino acids long. The germline V gene encodes CDR1 SGHDN and CDR2 FVKESK. V was clipped by 0 bases and J by 2 bases, with 8 bases between them. CDR3 DNA sequence: TGTGCCAGCAGCCAAGATCTCCCCCCTGGAAACACCATATATTTT. Its translation is CASSQDLPPGNTIYF.

The CDR3 is CASSLGALSEQYV. The CDR3 DNA is TGTGCCAGCAGTTTGGGAGCCCTCTCCGAGCAGTACGTC. V is TRBV28 and J is TRBJ2-7, with a possible D match to TRBD2 (5 bases). This CDR3 region has 13 residues. Germline assignment: CDR1 MDHEN and CDR2 SYDVKM. V dropped 3 bases and J dropped 6 bases, with 12 bases sitting between them.

V gene TRBV19 combines with J gene TRBJ2-3; 9 nucleotides line up with TRBD1. V was clipped by 2 bases and J by 7 bases; unmatched bases: 13. Germline assignment: CDR1 LNHDA and CDR2 SQIVND (reference sequence). CDR3 size: 17 residues. The CDR3 here is CASSIKDRGRPGHTQYF. The CDR3 nucleotides read TGTGCCAGTAGTATAAAGGACAGGGGACGTCCGGGACATACGCAGTATTTT.

This clone was observed a single time. The CDR3 sequence: CASLRTSGTGELFF. Here the CDR3 DNA reads TGCGCCAGCCTCAGGACTAGCGGAACCGGGGAGCTGTTTTTT. The J gene is TRBJ2-2, the V gene TRBV5-1, with TRBD2 matching over 10 bases. Germline V lookup: CDR1 SGHRS, CDR2 YFSETQ. The CDR3 length is 14 residues. The trim removed 7 bases at V and 5 bases at J, leaving 5 bases unmatched.